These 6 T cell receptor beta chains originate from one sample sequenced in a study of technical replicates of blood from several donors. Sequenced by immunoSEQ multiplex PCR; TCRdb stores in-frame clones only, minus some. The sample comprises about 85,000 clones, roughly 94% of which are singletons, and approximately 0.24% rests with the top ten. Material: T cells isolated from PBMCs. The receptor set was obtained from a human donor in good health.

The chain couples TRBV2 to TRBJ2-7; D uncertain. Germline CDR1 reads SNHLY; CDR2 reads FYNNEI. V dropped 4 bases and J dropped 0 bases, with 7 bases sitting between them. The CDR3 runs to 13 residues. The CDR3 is CASSVGHSYEQYF. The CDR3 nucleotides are TGTGCCAGCAGTGTTGGGCACTCCTACGAGCAGTACTTC. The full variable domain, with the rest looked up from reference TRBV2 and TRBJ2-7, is EPEVTQTPSHQVTQMGQEVILRCVPISNHLYFYWYRQILGQKVEFLVSFYNNEISEKSEIFDDQFSVERPDGSNFTLKIRSTKLEDSAMYFCASSVGHSYEQYFGPGTRLTVT.

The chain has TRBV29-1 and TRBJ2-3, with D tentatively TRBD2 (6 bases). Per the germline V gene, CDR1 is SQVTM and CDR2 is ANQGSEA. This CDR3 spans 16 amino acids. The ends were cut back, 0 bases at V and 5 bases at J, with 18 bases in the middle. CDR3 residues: CSVEEMSGSIIDTQYF. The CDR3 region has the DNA TGCAGCGTTGAAGAAATGAGCGGGTCAATCATAGATACGCAGTATTTT.

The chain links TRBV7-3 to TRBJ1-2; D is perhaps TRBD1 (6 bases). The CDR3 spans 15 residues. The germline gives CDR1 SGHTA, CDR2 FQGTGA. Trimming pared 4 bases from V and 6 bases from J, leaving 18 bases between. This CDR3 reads CASSSSKGGRDGYTF. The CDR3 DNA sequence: TGTGCCAGCAGCTCTTCGAAGGGGGGGCGAGATGGCTACACCTTC.

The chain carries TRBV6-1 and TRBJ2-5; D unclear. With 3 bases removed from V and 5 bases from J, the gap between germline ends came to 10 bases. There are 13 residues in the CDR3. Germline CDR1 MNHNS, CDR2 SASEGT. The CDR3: CASSDLAAETQYF. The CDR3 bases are TGTGCCAGCAGTGACTTGGCTGCTGAGACCCAGTACTTC.

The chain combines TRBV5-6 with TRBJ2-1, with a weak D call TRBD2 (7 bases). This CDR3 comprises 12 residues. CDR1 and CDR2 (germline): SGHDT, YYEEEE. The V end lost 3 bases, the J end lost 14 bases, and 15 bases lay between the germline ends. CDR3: CASSWGGTYKFF. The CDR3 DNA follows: TGTGCCAGCAGCTGGGGGGGGACATATAAGTTCTTC.

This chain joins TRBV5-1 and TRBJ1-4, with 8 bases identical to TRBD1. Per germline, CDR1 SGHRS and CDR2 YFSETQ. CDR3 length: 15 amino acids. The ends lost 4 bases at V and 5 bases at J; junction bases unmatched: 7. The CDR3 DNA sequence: TGCGCCAGCAGCCGAATCGGGACAGGAAATGAAAAACTGTTTTTT. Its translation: CASSRIGTGNEKLFF.